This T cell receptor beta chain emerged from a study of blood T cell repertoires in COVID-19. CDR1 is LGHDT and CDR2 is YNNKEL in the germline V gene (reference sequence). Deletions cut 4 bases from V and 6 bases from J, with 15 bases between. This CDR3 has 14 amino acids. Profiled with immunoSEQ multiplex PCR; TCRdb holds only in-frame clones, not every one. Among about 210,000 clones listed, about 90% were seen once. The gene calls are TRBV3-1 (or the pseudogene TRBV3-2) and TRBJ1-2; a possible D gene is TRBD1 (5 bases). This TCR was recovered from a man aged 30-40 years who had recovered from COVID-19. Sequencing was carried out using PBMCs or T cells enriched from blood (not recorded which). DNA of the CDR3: TGTGCCAGCAGCCCCGGGGGGGGAACCGATGGCTACACCTTC. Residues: CASSPGGGTDGYTF.